What follows are 4 T cell receptor beta chains derived from one specimen sequenced in a study of shared clonotypes between healthy human individuals. The method was immunoSEQ multiplex PCR; TCRdb's version includes in-frame clones alone and lacks a portion of them. The sample lists 1,100,000 or so clones, about 80% occurring once. Material for sequencing was memory CD4+ T cells from PBMCs. Subset defined: CD45RA-negative fraction. The receptor set was obtained from a man aged 18 to 29 in good health. Some clones in this sample may be carry-over from other donors' samples.

This rearrangement joins TRBV9 to TRBJ2-7; D is unclear. This CDR3 spans 13 amino acids. Trimming took off 4 bases at V and 7 bases at J, with 15 bases between the two ends. CDR1 and CDR2 from the germline V gene are SGDLS and YYNGEE. DNA of the CDR3: TGTGCCAGCAGCCCGTACGAAAACGGGGAGCAGTACTTC. Amino acids: CASSPYENGEQYF.

This chain links TRBV2 with TRBJ1-1, with D tentatively TRBD1 (6 bases). V was shortened by 10 bases and J by 3 bases, with 18 bases between the two germline ends. This CDR3 has 14 residues. Per the germline V gene, CDR1 is SNHLY and CDR2 is FYNNEI. The CDR3 DNA is TGTGCCACCGGGGCGGGGGCCGTGGACACTGAAGCTTTCTTT. Translation: CATGAGAVDTEAFF. Combining the CDR3 with reference TRBV2 and TRBJ1-1 gives the whole variable domain EPEVTQTPSHQVTQMGQEVILRCVPISNHLYFYWYRQILGQKVEFLVSFYNNEISEKSEIFDDQFSVERPDGSNFTLKIRSTKLEDSAMYFCATGAGAVDTEAFFGQGTRLTVV.

The rearrangement joins TRBV19 to TRBJ1-1, with D perhaps matching TRBD1 (5 bases). Germline values: CDR1 LNHDA, CDR2 SQIVND (reference sequence). Trimming took 3 bases from V and 1 from J, leaving 12 bases between them. This CDR3 region has 15 residues. The CDR3 DNA is TGTGCCAGTAGTATCCGGGACCCTCCGAACACTGAAGCTTTCTTT. Amino acids: CASSIRDPPNTEAFF.

J is TRBJ2-3 and V is TRBV6-6; D might be TRBD1 (6 bases). V was pared by 7 bases and J by 10 bases, with 15 bases between. The CDR3 totals 12 residues. Looked up from germline, CDR1 is MNHNY and CDR2 is SVGAGI (reference sequence). Here the CDR3 reads CASKQQGPPQYF. CDR3 in DNA: TGTGCCAGCAAACAACAGGGACCCCCGCAGTATTTT.